Shown below are 17 T cell receptor beta chains from a single sample sequenced in a study of neoadjuvant anti-PD-1 for oral cavity cancer. TCRdb keeps only in-frame clones here, not all; method: immunoSEQ multiplex PCR. The sample comprises approximately 23,000 clones, 35% to 50% of which are singletons, and about two fifths rests with the top ten. Time point in this sample: after neoadjuvant nivolumab, at surgical resection. The specimen was tumor tissue, collected after nivolumab (anti-PD-1) treatment. The receptors originated from a person aged 35-80 years with oral cavity squamous cell carcinoma.

This chain joins TRBV7-8 and TRBJ2-7; D remains unclear. Trimming cost V 1 base and J 0 bases, with 10 bases left between them. The germline CDR1 and CDR2 sequences are SGHVS and FQNEAQ. The CDR3 totals 15 residues. In DNA, the CDR3 is TGTGCCAGCAGCTTAGAAGGCCAGAGCTCCTACGAGCAGTACTTC. It encodes CASSLEGQSSYEQYF.

V is TRBV4-1 and J is TRBJ1-1, with D possibly being TRBD1 (6 bases). Trimming shortened V by 0 bases and J by 1 base, and 21 bases separated the two germline ends. This CDR3 is built from 19 residues. The germline gives CDR1 MGHRA, CDR2 YSYEKL. The CDR3 DNA sequence: TGCGCCAGCAGCCAAGAGATCGTTTCCCGGGACACCTGGAACACTGAAGCTTTCTTT. Its protein product is CASSQEIVSRDTWNTEAFF.

The chain combines TRBV11-2 with TRBJ2-2; D uncertain. The V gene lost 2 bases and the J gene lost 7 bases, with 11 bases spanning the gap. This CDR3 comprises 14 residues. Germline CDR1 reads SGHAT; CDR2 reads FQNNGV. The CDR3 sequence is CASSLSPVVGELFF. The CDR3 DNA follows: TGTGCCAGCAGCTTAAGCCCAGTAGTCGGGGAGCTGTTTTTT.

At least ten counts were recorded for this clone. The J gene is TRBJ2-7, the V gene TRBV19; D possibly corresponds to TRBD1 (6 bases). In germline, CDR1 is LNHDA, CDR2 SQIVND (reference sequence). The CDR3 sequence is 14 residues long. Trimming stripped 5 bases from V and 0 bases from J, with 11 bases between. Here the CDR3 reads CASSPPGVSYEQYF. In DNA form, the CDR3 reads TGTGCCAGTAGTCCCCCAGGGGTCTCCTACGAGCAGTACTTC.

Only a few counts were recorded for this clone. The V gene is TRBV9, the J gene TRBJ1-6; weak D call: TRBD1 (5 bases). Trimming removed 0 bases from V and 10 bases from J, with 11 bases in between. From germline, CDR1 is SGDLS and CDR2 YYNGEE. CDR3 length equals 14 residues. CDR3 loop: CASSVAAGRSPLHF. CDR3 coding DNA: TGTGCCAGCAGCGTAGCGGCAGGGAGGTCACCCCTCCACTTT. The whole variable domain, filled in from reference TRBV9 and TRBJ1-6, reads DSGVTQTPKHLITATGQRVTLRCSPRSGDLSVYWYQQSLDQGLQFLIQYYNGEERAKGNILERFSAQQFPDLHSELNLSSLELGDSALYFCASSVAAGRSPLHFGNGTRLTVT.

There are a few counts of this clone. The chain combines TRBV10-2 with TRBJ2-7; 8 bases map to TRBD1. The V gene end was trimmed by 0 bases and the J gene end by 1 base; junction bases not matched to a gene: 2. From germline, CDR1 is WSHSY and CDR2 SAAADI. The CDR3 length is 15 residues. The CDR3 nucleotides are TGCGCCAGCAGTGAGTCACGGACAGGGTCCTACGAGCAGTACTTC. Translating it yields CASSESRTGSYEQYF.

The chain is built from TRBV5-1 and TRBJ2-2; 10 nucleotides line up with TRBD2. From germline, CDR1 is SGHRS and CDR2 YFSETQ. The V and J ends lost 6 bases and 0 bases, in that order; junction bases with no gene match: 5. The CDR3 runs to 16 residues. CDR3 residues: CASNPSGGPNTGELFF. CDR3 bases: TGCGCCAGCAATCCTAGCGGGGGACCGAACACCGGGGAGCTGTTTTTT.

The gene calls are TRBV30 and TRBJ1-1, with D possibly TRBD1 on 6 matching bases. CDR3 size: 13 residues. V was shortened by 0 bases and J by 5 bases, with 10 bases between the two germline ends. Germline V gene data show CDR1 as GTSNPN and CDR2 as SVGIG (reference sequence). The CDR3 here is CAWSVLQGTEAFF. DNA for the CDR3: TGTGCCTGGAGTGTACTCCAGGGGACTGAAGCTTTCTTT.

This clone came up a few times. J is TRBJ1-5 and V is TRBV7-2; 7 bases align to TRBD1. The length of the CDR3 is 14 residues. Germline V CDR1 and CDR2: SGHTA, FQGNSA. With 5 bases clipped from V and 4 bases from J, the junction kept 5 bases outside the gene matches. CDR3 loop: CASSIGTVNQPQHF. DNA for the CDR3: TGTGCCAGCAGCATCGGGACAGTTAATCAGCCCCAGCATTTT.

The V and J genes are TRBV10-2 and TRBJ1-5, with 8 bases aligning to TRBD1. Trimming removed 6 bases from V and 2 bases from J; junction bases left unmatched: 3. The CDR3 totals 14 residues. CDR1 is WSHSY, CDR2 SAAADI, per germline. The CDR3 loop is CASRGQGRNQPQHF. The CDR3 coding sequence is TGCGCCAGCAGAGGACAGGGACGCAATCAGCCCCAGCATTTT.

This clone is classed as large (0.1 to 1%). This chain uses TRBV6-6 with TRBJ2-7; D unresolved. This CDR3 is 14 amino acids long. CDR1 MNHNY and CDR2 SVGAGI come from the germline V gene (reference sequence). Between the trimmed V and J ends, which lost 0 bases and 5 bases, there was a span of 11 bases. For the CDR3, the DNA is TGTGCCAGCAGTTACTCGAAGGGTAAGAACGAGCAGTACTTC. Encoded protein: CASSYSKGKNEQYF.

V usage is TRBV5-1 and J usage is TRBJ2-3; tentative D call: TRBD1 (5 bases). This CDR3 is 15 amino acids long. Germline-derived CDR1 and CDR2 are SGHRS and YFSETQ. Trimming pared 0 bases from V and 2 bases from J, leaving 10 bases between. The CDR3 bases are TGCGCCAGCAGCTTGGGACAGCTTTTCACAGATACGCAGTATTTT. Residues: CASSLGQLFTDTQYF.

The rearrangement links TRBV9 to TRBJ1-1; D is perhaps TRBD1 (5 bases). Germline CDR1 is SGDLS and CDR2 is YYNGEE. The CDR3 extends over 14 amino acids. V dropped 0 bases and J dropped 4 bases, with 10 bases sitting between them. The CDR3 DNA sequence: TGTGCCAGCAGCGTAGGACAGAGGGGCACTGAAGCTTTCTTT. It translates to CASSVGQRGTEAFF.

The V gene is TRBV4-3, the J gene TRBJ1-5; TRBD1 aligns across 8 bases. The junction had 8 bases not matched to a gene; V was cut back by 3 bases and J by 7 bases. CDR1 and CDR2 from the germline V gene are LGHNA and YSLEER. The CDR3 totals 15 residues. The CDR3 sequence: CASSHFQGARQPQHF. CDR3 bases: TGCGCCAGCAGCCACTTCCAGGGGGCAAGGCAGCCCCAGCATTTT.

In this sample, this clone turned up a few times. The chain combines TRBV19 with TRBJ2-5, with D perhaps matching TRBD1 (5 bases). The germline CDR1 and CDR2 sequences are LNHDA and SQIVND (reference sequence). The CDR3 is made up of 13 amino acids. V lost 3 bases, J lost 3 bases, and 8 bases lay in between. CDR3 nucleotides: TGTGCCAGTAGTATGCGCAGGGAAGAGACCCAGTACTTC. Residues: CASSMRREETQYF.

The chain links TRBV5-1 to TRBJ1-3; no definite D call. With 0 bases removed from V and 4 bases from J, the gap between germline ends came to 8 bases. Germline V lookup: CDR1 SGHRS, CDR2 YFSETQ. This CDR3 has 14 residues. In DNA form, the CDR3 reads TGCGCCAGCAGCTTGGAAGTTTCCGGAAACACCATATATTTT. It specifies CASSLEVSGNTIYF.

The rearrangement joins TRBV4-1 to TRBJ2-3; tentatively, D is TRBD1 (5 bases). Germline loops: CDR1 MGHRA, CDR2 YSYEKL. This CDR3 contains 17 residues. V was cut by 3 bases and J by 6 bases, with 22 bases left in between. The CDR3 DNA is TGCGCCAGCAGCCACAAAACGCCCGCGCAGGGCGCGGATACGCAGTATTTT. This encodes CASSHKTPAQGADTQYF.